This T cell receptor (beta chain) was sequenced during a study of OX40 agonist ivuxolimab in advanced cancers. As for the study in general: A male proportion of 82.7% was recorded, with mean age approximately 56 years and range roughly 23 to 79. Three dose-escalation patients had partial responses: one with hepatocellular carcinoma and two with cutaneous melanoma. Regarding the study as a whole: No determination was made of the antigen specificity of the expanded peripheral T cells.

On this clone: What it recognizes is unknown.

This CDR3 region has 13 residues. The germline V and J ends were trimmed by 3 bases and 7 bases, with 9 bases remaining between them. CDR1 LNHNV and CDR2 YYDKDF come from the germline V gene (reference sequence). Patients were ineligible given autoimmune disease history or systemic immunosuppression. Profiling relied on immunoSEQ multiplex PCR, and the TCRdb table lists in-frame clones only, not all of them. This sample has about 77,000 clones, with around 87% found just once. This specimen was CD4+ or CD8+ T cells sorted from blood, taken in a trial of the OX40 agonist ivuxolimab. This chain connects TRBV15 to TRBJ1-4, with D perhaps matching TRBD1 (5 bases). The receptor was isolated from an adult with an advanced solid tumor such as melanoma, head and neck, liver or kidney cancer. CDR3 loop: CATSRGLSEKLFF. CDR3 DNA: TGTGCCACCAGCAGGGGACTTTCTGAAAAACTGTTTTTT.